The TCR beta chain described here comes from a study of T cell repertoires and leukemia-associated antigens. Overall study context: Samples yielded roughly 3 to 5.5 million effective reads each, some 16 million overall. Overall study findings and caveats: No significant group difference appeared in Vbeta, Jbeta or VDJ counts. Expanded clones' antigen specificity and function were not directly tested.

Note on this clonotype: Its antigen is not identified.

Trimming took off 1 base at V and 6 bases at J, with 10 bases between the two ends. CDR1 SGHAT and CDR2 FQNNGV come from the germline V gene. The CDR3 loop spans 15 amino acids. TCRdb re-derived calls from the 5' RACE reads in MiXCR, one entry per CDR3 protein. Here the sample spans approximately 9,300 distinct CDR3 sequences, 40% to 45% being singletons. Before use, CD3+ T cells rested overnight in serum-free medium. The specimen sequenced was CD3+ T cells sorted from blood and cultured. The chain is built from TRBV11-2 and TRBJ1-6, with D possibly being TRBD1 (5 bases). The TCR was taken from a female donor in good health. CDR3 sequence (DNA): TGTGCCAGCAGCTTAGTGTGGGACGTTAATTCACCCCTCCACTTT. It codes for CASSLVWDVNSPLHF. Drawing the rest from reference TRBV11-2 and TRBJ1-6, the complete variable domain is EAGVAQSPRYKIIEKRQSVAFWCNPISGHATLYWYQQILGQGPKLLIQFQNNGVVDDSQLPKDRFSAERLKGVDSTLKIQPAKLEDSAVYLCASSLVWDVNSPLHFGNGTRLTVT.